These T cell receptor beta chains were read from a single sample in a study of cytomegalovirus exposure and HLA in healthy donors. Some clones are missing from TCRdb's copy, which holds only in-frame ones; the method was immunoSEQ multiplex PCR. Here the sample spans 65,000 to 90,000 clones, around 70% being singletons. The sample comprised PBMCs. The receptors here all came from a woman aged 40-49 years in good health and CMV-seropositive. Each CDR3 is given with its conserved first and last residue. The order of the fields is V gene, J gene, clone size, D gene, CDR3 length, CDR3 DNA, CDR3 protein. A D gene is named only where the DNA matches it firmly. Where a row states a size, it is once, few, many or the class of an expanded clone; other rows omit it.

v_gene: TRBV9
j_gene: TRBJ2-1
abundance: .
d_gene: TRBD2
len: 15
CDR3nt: TGTGCCAGCAGCGATATAGCGGGAGGTCAAAATGAGCAGTTCTTC
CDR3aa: CASSDIAGGQNEQFF

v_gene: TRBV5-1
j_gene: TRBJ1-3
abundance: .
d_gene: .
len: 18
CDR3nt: TGCGCCAGCAGCTTGGATACGTTTTTAGAGAGTTCTGGAAACACCATATATTTT
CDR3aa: CASSLDTFLESSGNTIYF

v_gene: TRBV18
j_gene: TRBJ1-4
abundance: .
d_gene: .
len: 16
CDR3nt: TGTGCCAGCTCACCACGCAGTGCGGCAACTAATGAAAAACTGTTTTTT
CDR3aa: CASSPRSAATNEKLFF

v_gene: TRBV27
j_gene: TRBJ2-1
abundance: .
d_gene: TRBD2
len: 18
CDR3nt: TGTGCCAGCAGCCCTCTGGCCGTAGCTAGCGGGAAGGCAGGTGAGCAGTTCTTC
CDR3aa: CASSPLAVASGKAGEQFF

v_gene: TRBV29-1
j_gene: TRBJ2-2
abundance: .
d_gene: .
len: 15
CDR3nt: TGCAGCGCCCGGGCCGGGACAAGAAACACCGGGGAGCTGTTTTTT
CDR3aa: CSARAGTRNTGELFF

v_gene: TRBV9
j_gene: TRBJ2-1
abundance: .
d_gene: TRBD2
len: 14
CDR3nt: TGTGCCAGCAGCGTATCGAGCGGGGTTGGTGAGCAGTTCTTC
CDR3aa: CASSVSSGVGEQFF

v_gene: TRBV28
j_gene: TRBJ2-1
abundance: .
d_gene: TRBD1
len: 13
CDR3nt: TGTGCCAGCAGCCTGGACAGGGTAGAATCGCAGTTCTTC
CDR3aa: CASSLDRVESQFF

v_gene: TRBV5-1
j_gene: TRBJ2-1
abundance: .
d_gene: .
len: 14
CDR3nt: TGCGCCAGCAGCTTGTGGGGGGGCCCCAATGAGCAGTTCTTC
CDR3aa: CASSLWGGPNEQFF

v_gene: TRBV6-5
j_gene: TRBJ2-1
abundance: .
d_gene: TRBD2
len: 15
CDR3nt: TGTGCCAGCAGTTCACCTAGCGGGAGTTCTAATGAGCAGTTCTTC
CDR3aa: CASSSPSGSSNEQFF

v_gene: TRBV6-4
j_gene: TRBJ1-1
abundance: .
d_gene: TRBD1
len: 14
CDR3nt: TGTGCCAGCAGTAAATCCGGGACAGGGTCGGTCGCTTTCTTT
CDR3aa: CASSKSGTGSVAFF

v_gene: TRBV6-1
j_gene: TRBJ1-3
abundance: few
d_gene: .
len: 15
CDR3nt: TGTGCCAGCACTCCGATCTGGTCCGCGGGAAACACCATATATTTT
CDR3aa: CASTPIWSAGNTIYF

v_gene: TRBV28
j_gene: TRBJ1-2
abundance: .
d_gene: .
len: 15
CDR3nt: TGTGCCAGCAGTTCTAGCGAGGCTTTGGGCTATGGCTACACCTTC
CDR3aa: CASSSSEALGYGYTF

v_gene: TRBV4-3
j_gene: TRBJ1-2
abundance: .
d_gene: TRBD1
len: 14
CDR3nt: TGCGCCAGCAGAGAGACAGGGGCAAGCTATGGCTACACCTTC
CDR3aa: CASRETGASYGYTF

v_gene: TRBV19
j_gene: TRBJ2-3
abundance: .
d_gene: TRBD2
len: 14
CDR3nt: TGTGCCAGTAGGCCTAGACTAGCGGCAGATACGCAGTATTTT
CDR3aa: CASRPRLAADTQYF

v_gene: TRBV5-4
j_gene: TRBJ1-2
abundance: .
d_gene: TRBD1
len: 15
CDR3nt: TGTGCCAGCAGAACTGGGACAGAGATTCTCTATGGCTACACCTTC
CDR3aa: CASRTGTEILYGYTF

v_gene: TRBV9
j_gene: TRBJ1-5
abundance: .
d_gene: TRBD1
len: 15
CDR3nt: TGTGCCAGCAGCGTAGAGGGGACAGGCAATCAGCCCCAGCATTTT
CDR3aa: CASSVEGTGNQPQHF

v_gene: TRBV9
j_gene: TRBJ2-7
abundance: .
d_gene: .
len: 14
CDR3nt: TGTGCCAGCAGCGTAGACGGAGGGGCCTACGAGCAGTACTTC
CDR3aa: CASSVDGGAYEQYF

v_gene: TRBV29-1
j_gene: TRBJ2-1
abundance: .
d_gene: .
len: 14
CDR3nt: TGCAGCGTTGAAGAAAGGCGGGGACGCGGCGAGCAGTTCTTC
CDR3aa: CSVEERRGRGEQFF

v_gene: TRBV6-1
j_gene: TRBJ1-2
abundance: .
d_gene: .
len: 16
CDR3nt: TGTGCCAGCAGTGATGGTATAACAGGGCGAGGCTATGGCTACACCTTC
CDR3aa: CASSDGITGRGYGYTF

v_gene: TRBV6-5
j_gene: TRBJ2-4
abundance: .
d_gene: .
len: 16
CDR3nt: TGTGCCAGCAGTTATTCCGACCTGGAGGCCAAAAACATTCAGTACTTC
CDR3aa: CASSYSDLEAKNIQYF

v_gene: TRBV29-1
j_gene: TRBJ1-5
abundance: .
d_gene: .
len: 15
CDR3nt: TGCAGCGTTGGTGGAGGGAGTATGGGAAATCAGCCCCAGCATTTT
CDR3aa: CSVGGGSMGNQPQHF

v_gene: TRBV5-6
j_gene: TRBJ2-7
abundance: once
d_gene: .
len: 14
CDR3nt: TGTGCCAGCAGCTTGGGCGGGCTCTCCTACGAGCAGTACTTC
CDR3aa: CASSLGGLSYEQYF

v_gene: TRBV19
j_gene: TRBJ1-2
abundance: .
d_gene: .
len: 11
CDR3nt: TGTGCCAGTAGTATAGAAGGGGATTACACCTTC
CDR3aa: CASSIEGDYTF

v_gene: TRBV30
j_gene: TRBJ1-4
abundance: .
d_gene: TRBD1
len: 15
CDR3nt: TGTGCCTGGAGCTCGGGACAGGGGGCTAATGAAAAACTGTTTTTT
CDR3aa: CAWSSGQGANEKLFF

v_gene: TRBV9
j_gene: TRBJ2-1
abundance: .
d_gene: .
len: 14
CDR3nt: TGTGCCAGCAGCGTAGGGGGAGTCTACAATGAGCAGTTCTTC
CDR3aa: CASSVGGVYNEQFF

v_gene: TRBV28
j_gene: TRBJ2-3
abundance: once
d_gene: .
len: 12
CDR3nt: TGTGCCAGCAGTTTAACACCAGATACGCAGTATTTT
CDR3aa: CASSLTPDTQYF

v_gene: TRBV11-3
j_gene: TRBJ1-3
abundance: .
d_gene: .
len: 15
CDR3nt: TGTGCCAGCAGCTTAGGGCGGAACTCTGGAAACACCATATATTTT
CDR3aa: CASSLGRNSGNTIYF

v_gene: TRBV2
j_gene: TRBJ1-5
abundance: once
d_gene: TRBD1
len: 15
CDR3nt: TGTGCCAGCAGTCCACAGGGGGCTAGGAATCAGCCCCAGCATTTT
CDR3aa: CASSPQGARNQPQHF

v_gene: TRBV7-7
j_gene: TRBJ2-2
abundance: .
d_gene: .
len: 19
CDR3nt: TGTGCCAGCAGCTTAGGACGCGGCCGACGGACTTCGAACACCGGGGAGCTGTTTTTT
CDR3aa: CASSLGRGRRTSNTGELFF

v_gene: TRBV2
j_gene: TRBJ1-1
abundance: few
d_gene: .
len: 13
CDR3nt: TGTGCCAGTGAGACTGTCCGTAACACTGAAGCTTTCTTT
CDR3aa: CASETVRNTEAFF

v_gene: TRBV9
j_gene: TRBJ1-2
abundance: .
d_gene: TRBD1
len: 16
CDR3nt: TGTGCCAGCAGCATGGGGACAGACGAAGCTAACTATGGCTACACCTTC
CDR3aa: CASSMGTDEANYGYTF

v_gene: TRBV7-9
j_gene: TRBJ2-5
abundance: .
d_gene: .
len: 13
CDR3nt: TGTGCCAGCAGCTGGGCAGGGAGGGAGACCCAGTACTTC
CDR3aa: CASSWAGRETQYF

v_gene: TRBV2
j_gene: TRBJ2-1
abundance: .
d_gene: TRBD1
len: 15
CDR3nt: TGTGCCAGCAGTGAGAGGACAGGTTCCTACAATGAGCAGTTCTTC
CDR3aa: CASSERTGSYNEQFF

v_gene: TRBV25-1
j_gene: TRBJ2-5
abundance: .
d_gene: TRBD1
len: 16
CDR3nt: TGTGCCAGCAGTGAATCAAGGGGACAGGGACTAGAGACCCAGTACTTC
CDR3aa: CASSESRGQGLETQYF

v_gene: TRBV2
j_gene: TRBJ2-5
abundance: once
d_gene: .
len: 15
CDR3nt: TGTGCCAGCAGCCCAATTTCCTTCGAAGAGGAGACCCAGTACTTC
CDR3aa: CASSPISFEEETQYF

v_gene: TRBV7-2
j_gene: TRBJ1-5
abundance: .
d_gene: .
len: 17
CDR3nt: TGTGCCAGCAGCTCGCCGAAATACGCAGCGGGGGTTCAGCCCCAGCATTTT
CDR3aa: CASSSPKYAAGVQPQHF

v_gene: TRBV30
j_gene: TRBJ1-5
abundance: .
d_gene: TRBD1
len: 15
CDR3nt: TGTGCCTGGGGTGGACAGGGAGGTAGTAATCAGCCCCAGCATTTT
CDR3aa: CAWGGQGGSNQPQHF

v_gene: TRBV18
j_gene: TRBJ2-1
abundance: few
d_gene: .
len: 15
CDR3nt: TGTGCCAGCTCACCACCCCCCTCCTCCTACAATGAGCAGTTCTTC
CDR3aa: CASSPPPSSYNEQFF

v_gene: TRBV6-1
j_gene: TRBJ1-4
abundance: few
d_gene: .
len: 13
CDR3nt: TGTGCCAGCAAGGCCACAGGTTATGAAAAACTGTTTTTT
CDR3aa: CASKATGYEKLFF

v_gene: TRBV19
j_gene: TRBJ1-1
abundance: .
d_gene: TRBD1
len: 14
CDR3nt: TGTGCCAGTAGTTACACAGGGGACGGCACTGAAGCTTTCTTT
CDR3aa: CASSYTGDGTEAFF

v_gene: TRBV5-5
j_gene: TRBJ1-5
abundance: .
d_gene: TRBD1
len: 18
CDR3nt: TGTGCCAGCAGCGGGGGGACAGGGACGGGCTCTGGGAATCAGCCCCAGCATTTT
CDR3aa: CASSGGTGTGSGNQPQHF

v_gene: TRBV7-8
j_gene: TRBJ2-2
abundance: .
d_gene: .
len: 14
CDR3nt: TGTGCCAGCAGCCTTATGTGGAACACCGGGGAGCTGTTTTTT
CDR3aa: CASSLMWNTGELFF

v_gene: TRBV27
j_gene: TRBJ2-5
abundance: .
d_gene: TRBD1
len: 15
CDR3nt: TGTGCCAGCAGTTCCGGGACAGGGGGCGTAGAGACCCAGTACTTC
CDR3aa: CASSSGTGGVETQYF

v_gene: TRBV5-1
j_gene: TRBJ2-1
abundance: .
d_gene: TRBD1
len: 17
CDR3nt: TGCGCCAGCAGCTTGGGGCACAGGGACAGTCGGGTCAATGAGCAGTTCTTC
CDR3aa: CASSLGHRDSRVNEQFF

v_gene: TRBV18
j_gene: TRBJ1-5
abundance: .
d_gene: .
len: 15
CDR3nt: TGTGCCAGCTCACCACAGGGGGTTGGCAATCAGCCCCAGCATTTT
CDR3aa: CASSPQGVGNQPQHF

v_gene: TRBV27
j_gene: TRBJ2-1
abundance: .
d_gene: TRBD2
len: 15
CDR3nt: TGTGCCAGCAGTTTATTGGGCGGGAGAGAAGGAGAGCAGTTCTTC
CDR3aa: CASSLLGGREGEQFF

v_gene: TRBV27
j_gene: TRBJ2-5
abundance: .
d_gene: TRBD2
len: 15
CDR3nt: TGTGCCAGCAGCCGACTAGCGGGAGGGCCTGAGACCCAGTACTTC
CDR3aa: CASSRLAGGPETQYF

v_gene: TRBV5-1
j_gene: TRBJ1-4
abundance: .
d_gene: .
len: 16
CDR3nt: TGCGCCAGCAGCGTCAAGACAGAGGCAACTAATGAAAAACTGTTTTTT
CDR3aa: CASSVKTEATNEKLFF

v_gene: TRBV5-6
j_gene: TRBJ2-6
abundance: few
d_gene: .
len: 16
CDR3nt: TGTGCCAGCAGCTTTTCTACAGAGTCTGGGGCCAACGTCCTGACTTTC
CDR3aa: CASSFSTESGANVLTF

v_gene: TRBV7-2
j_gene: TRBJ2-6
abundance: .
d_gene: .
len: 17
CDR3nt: TGTGCCAGCAGCTTAGAGGGGACAAACTCTGGGGCCAACGTCCTGACTTTC
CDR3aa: CASSLEGTNSGANVLTF

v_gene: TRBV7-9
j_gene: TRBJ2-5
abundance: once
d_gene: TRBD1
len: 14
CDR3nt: TGTGCCAGCAGCTTAGCCGACAGGGAAGAGACCCAGTACTTC
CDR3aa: CASSLADREETQYF

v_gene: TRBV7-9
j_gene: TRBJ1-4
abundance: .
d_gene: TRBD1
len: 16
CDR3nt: TGTGCCAGCAGCGGGGACAGGTTGTTTACTAATGAAAAACTGTTTTTT
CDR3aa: CASSGDRLFTNEKLFF

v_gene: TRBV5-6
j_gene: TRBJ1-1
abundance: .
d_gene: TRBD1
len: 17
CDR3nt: TGTGCCAGCAGCCCGACAGGGGGCCCCCGACCGAACACTGAAGCTTTCTTT
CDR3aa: CASSPTGGPRPNTEAFF

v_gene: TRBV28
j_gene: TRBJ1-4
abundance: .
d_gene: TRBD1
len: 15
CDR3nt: TGTGCCAGCAGTTTCTTGGCAGGGGGAGATGAAAAACTGTTTTTT
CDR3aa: CASSFLAGGDEKLFF

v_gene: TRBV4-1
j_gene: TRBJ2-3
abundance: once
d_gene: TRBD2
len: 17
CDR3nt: TGCGCCAGCAGCCAATTGGGCGGGTTAGCGGGAGTGGATACGCAGTATTTT
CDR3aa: CASSQLGGLAGVDTQYF

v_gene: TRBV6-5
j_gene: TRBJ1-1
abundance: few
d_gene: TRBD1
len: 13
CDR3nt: TGTGCCAGCATCGACAGGGCGCACACTGAAGCTTTCTTT
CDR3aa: CASIDRAHTEAFF

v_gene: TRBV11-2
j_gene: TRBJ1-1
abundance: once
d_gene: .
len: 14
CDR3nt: TGTGCCAGCACCAGTAGGGGAACGAACACTGAAGCTTTCTTT
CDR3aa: CASTSRGTNTEAFF

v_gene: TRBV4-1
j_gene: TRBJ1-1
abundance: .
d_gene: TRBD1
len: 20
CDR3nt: TGCGCCAGCAGGGATTCCCCGGCGCCGAGGACAGGGAAAGTGAACACTGAAGCTTTCTTT
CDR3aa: CASRDSPAPRTGKVNTEAFF

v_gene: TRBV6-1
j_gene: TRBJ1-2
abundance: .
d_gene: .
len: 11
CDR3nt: TGTGCCAGCAGCCAGGGATATGGCTACACCTTC
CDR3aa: CASSQGYGYTF